The sample holds one count of the clone carrying this T cell receptor (beta chain). The antigen is unknown. Only in-frame clones appear in the TCRdb table, and some are missing; sequencing was by immunoSEQ multiplex PCR. The repertoire consists of about 140,000 clones, with 85% to 95% occurring once and the leading ten covering 10% to 15%. The data were taken from a study of T cell responses to AZD1222 COVID-19 vaccine. Whole-study findings and limits: Donors were mostly white British, more females; clonal diversity possibly underestimated.

Germline CDR1 and CDR2: MDHEN and SYDVKM. Trimming took off 6 bases at V and 8 bases at J, with 14 bases between the two ends. The CDR3 extends over 13 amino acids. The sequence was obtained from an adult who had recovered from COVID-19. V gene TRBV28 combines with J gene TRBJ2-1; a possible D gene is TRBD2 (7 bases). The material was peripheral blood, obtained after recovery from COVID-19. CDR3: CASRVREGDEQFF. The DNA of the CDR3 is TGTGCCAGCAGGGTCAGGGAGGGGGATGAGCAGTTCTTC.